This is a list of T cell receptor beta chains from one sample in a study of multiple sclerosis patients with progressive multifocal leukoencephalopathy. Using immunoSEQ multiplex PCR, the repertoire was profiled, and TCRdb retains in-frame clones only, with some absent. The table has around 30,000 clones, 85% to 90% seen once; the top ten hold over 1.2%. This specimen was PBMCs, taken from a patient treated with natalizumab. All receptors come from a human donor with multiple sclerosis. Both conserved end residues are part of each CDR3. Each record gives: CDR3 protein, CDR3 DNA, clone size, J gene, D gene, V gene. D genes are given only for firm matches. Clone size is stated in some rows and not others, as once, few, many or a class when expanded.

CAWSGLGVVWGQYF	TGTGCCTGGAGTGGGCTAGGAGTAGTGTGGGGGCAGTACTTC	-	TRBJ2-5	-	TRBV30
CASNPLVEAPYGYTF	TGCGCCAGCAACCCTCTTGTCGAGGCACCGTATGGCTACACCTTC	once	TRBJ1-2	-	TRBV4-1
CAGTESTDTQYF	TGTGCCGGGACCGAGTCTACAGATACGCAGTATTTT	-	TRBJ2-3	-	TRBV7-9
CGAKKAGGPGTDTQYF	TGTGGCGCAAAGAAGGCGGGAGGGCCAGGCACAGATACGCAGTATTTT	-	TRBJ2-3	TRBD2	TRBV7-2
CASPRKGGLSHTYEQYF	TGTGCCAGCCCGCGTAAGGGGGGCTTAAGCCACACTTACGAGCAGTACTTC	-	TRBJ2-7	-	TRBV21-1
CASSLALSYEQYF	TGTGCCAGCAGCTTGGCCCTCTCCTACGAGCAGTACTTC	-	TRBJ2-7	-	TRBV5-6
CASSLEGTVLNEQFF	TGTGCCAGCAGCTTAGAGGGGACTGTCCTGAATGAGCAGTTCTTC	few	TRBJ2-1	-	TRBV11-2
CASSVGGPRSYNEQFF	TGTGCCAGCAGCGTAGGTGGCCCTCGCTCCTACAATGAGCAGTTCTTC	-	TRBJ2-1	-	TRBV9
CASSEVRAIGGNTIYF	TGTGCCAGCAGTGAAGTTCGGGCGATCGGTGGAAACACCATATATTTT	-	TRBJ1-3	-	TRBV2
CASTKAGDFYGYTF	TGTGCCAGCACCAAGGCAGGCGACTTCTATGGCTACACCTTC	once	TRBJ1-2	-	TRBV25-1
CASSLADRTGNTIYF	TGTGCCAGCAGCTTGGCGGACAGGACTGGAAACACCATATATTTT	-	TRBJ1-3	TRBD1	TRBV5-6
CASIPGQGPYEQYF	TGTGCCAGCATCCCGGGACAGGGTCCCTACGAGCAGTACTTC	-	TRBJ2-7	TRBD1	TRBV28
CASSAIPGTSGYNEQFF	TGTGCCAGCAGTGCTATTCCCGGGACTAGCGGTTACAATGAGCAGTTCTTC	-	TRBJ2-1	TRBD2	TRBV27
CASSPDSLNYGYTF	TGTGCCAGCTCACCGGACAGCCTTAACTATGGCTACACCTTC	-	TRBJ1-2	-	TRBV18
CASSYGGAGANVLTF	TGTGCCAGCAGTTACGGGGGTGCAGGGGCCAACGTCCTGACTTTC	-	TRBJ2-6	-	TRBV6-5
CASSESVQGFSGANVLTF	TGTGCCAGCAGTGAATCCGTACAGGGGTTCTCTGGGGCCAACGTCCTGACTTTC	-	TRBJ2-6	TRBD1	TRBV25-1
CASSRMTGEYGYTF	TGTGCCAGCAGCCGGATGACAGGGGAGTATGGCTACACCTTC	-	TRBJ1-2	TRBD1	TRBV5-4
CASSYSSIDGYTF	TGTGCCAGCAGTTACTCGAGTATCGATGGCTACACCTTC	-	TRBJ1-2	-	TRBV6-6
CASSEVGGNYGYTF	TGCGCCAGCAGCGAGGTAGGGGGTAACTATGGCTACACCTTC	-	TRBJ1-2	-	TRBV10-2
CASSAGGAGEQFF	TGTGCCAGCAGTGCTGGGGGGGCAGGGGAGCAGTTCTTC	few	TRBJ2-1	-	TRBV6-4
CASSEGANEQYF	TGCGCCAGCAGCGAAGGCGCGAACGAGCAGTACTTC	-	TRBJ2-7	-	TRBV4-1
CATSPTPTGQSEAFF	TGTGCCACCAGCCCGACGCCCACAGGGCAAAGTGAAGCTTTCTTT	-	TRBJ1-1	-	TRBV15
CASSSRGAGDTQYF	TGTGCCAGCAGTTCGAGGGGTGCCGGAGATACGCAGTATTTT	-	TRBJ2-3	-	TRBV6-5
CASSQEDRYSYGYTF	TGTGCCAGCAGTCAGGAGGACAGGTACTCCTATGGCTACACCTTC	-	TRBJ1-2	TRBD1	TRBV6-1
CASSLFLAGVILDEQFF	TGTGCCAGCAGTTTATTTCTAGCGGGAGTTATTCTCGATGAGCAGTTCTTC	-	TRBJ2-1	TRBD2	TRBV27
CASSPRTEDYGYTF	TGTGCCAGCAGTCCCCGGACAGAAGACTATGGCTACACCTTC	-	TRBJ1-2	-	TRBV6-6
CASSLDINYGYTF	TGTGCCAGCTCACTGGATATAAACTATGGCTACACCTTC	-	TRBJ1-2	-	TRBV18